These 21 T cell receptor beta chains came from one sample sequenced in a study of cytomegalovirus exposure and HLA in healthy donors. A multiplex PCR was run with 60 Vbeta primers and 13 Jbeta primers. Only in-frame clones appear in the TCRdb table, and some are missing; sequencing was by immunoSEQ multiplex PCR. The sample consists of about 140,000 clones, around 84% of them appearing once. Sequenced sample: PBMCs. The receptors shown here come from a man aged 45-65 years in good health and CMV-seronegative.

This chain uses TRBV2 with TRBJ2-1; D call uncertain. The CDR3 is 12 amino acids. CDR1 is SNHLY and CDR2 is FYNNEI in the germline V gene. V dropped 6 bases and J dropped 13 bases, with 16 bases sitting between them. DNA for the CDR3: TGTGCCAGCAGCGCGGAGCAAGTGAGACAGTTCTTC. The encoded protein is CASSAEQVRQFF.

The CDR3 DNA reads TGTGCCAGCAGCTCCTTTGGAGCGGGGGGACTGAAGCAGTACTTC. Encoded protein: CASSSFGAGGLKQYF. This chain joins TRBV7-2 and TRBJ2-7; 9 nucleotides agree with TRBD2. This CDR3 has 15 residues. Trimming took 4 bases from V and 8 from J; bases not matched to a gene: 12. In germline, CDR1 is SGHTA, CDR2 FQGNSA.

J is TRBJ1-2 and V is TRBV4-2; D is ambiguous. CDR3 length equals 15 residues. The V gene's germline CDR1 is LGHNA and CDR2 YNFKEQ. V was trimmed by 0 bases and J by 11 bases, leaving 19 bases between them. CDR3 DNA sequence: TGTGCCAGCAGCCAAGATCGGTTAACAGTAGCGAAGTACACCTTC. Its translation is CASSQDRLTVAKYTF.

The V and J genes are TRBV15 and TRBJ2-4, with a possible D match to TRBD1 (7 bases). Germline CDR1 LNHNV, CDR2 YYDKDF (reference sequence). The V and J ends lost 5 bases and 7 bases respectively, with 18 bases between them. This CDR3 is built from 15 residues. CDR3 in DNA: TGTGCCACCAGCGGAGTCAGACAGGGAGGCAACATTCAGTACTTC. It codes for CATSGVRQGGNIQYF.

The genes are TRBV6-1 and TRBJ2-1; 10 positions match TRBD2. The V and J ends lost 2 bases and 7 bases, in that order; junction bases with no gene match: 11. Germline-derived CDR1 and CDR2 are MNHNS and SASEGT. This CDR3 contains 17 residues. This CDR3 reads CASSERPIAGGLNEQFF. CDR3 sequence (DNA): TGTGCCAGCAGTGAACGGCCGATAGCGGGAGGATTAAATGAGCAGTTCTTC.

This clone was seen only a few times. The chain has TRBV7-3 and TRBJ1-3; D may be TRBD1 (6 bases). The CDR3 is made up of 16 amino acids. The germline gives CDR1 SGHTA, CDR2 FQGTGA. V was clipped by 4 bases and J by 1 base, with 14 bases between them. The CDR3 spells CASSSTHQGSGNTIYF. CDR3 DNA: TGTGCCAGCAGCTCCACCCATCAGGGGTCTGGAAACACCATATATTTT.

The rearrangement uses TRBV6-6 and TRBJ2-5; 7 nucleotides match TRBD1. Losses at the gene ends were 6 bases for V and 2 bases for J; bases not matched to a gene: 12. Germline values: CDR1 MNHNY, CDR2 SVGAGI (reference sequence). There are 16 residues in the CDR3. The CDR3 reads CASRTRTGTFQETQYF. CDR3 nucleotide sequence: TGTGCCAGCAGAACCCGGACAGGAACCTTTCAAGAGACCCAGTACTTC.

CDR3 protein: CAWTGTALNTGELFF. CDR3 sequence (DNA): TGTGCCTGGACCGGGACAGCGTTGAACACCGGGGAGCTGTTTTTT. This chain links TRBV30 with TRBJ2-2; 7 nucleotides align to TRBD1. This CDR3 has 15 amino acids. V gave up 4 bases and J gave up 1 base; unmatched junction bases: 6. The V gene's germline CDR1 is GTSNPN and CDR2 SVGIG (reference sequence).

As DNA, the CDR3 is TGCGCCAGCAGTGAGTCCCCGGCGGGGGAGCAGTACTTC. Translating gives CASSESPAGEQYF. The V call is TRBV10-1, the J call TRBJ2-7; TRBD2 might be the D (6 bases). Trimming removed 0 bases from V and 7 bases from J, with 10 bases in between. CDR3 length: 13 amino acids. The V gene's germline CDR1 is WNHNN and CDR2 SYGVQD (reference sequence).

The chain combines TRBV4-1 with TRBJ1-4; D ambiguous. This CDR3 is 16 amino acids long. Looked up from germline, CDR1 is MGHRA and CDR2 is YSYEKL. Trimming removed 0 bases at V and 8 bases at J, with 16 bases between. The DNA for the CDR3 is TGCGCCAGCAGCCAAGAATTTGGGCAGAGTGGGGAAAAACTGTTTTTT. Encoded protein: CASSQEFGQSGEKLFF.

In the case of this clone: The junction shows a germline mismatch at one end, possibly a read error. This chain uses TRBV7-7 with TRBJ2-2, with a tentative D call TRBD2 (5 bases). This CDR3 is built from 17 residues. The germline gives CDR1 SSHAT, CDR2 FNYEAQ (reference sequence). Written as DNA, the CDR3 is TGTGCTAGCAGCCGGACTCGTAACCCATCGAACACCGGGGAGCTGTTTTTT. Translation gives CASSRTRNPSNTGELFF. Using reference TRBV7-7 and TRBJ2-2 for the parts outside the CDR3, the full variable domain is GAGVSQSPRYKVTKRGQDVTLRCDPISSHATLYWYQQALGQGPEFLTYFNYEAQPDKSGLPSDRFSAERPEGSISTLTIQRTEQRDSAMYRCASSRTRNPSNTGELFFGEGSRLTVL.

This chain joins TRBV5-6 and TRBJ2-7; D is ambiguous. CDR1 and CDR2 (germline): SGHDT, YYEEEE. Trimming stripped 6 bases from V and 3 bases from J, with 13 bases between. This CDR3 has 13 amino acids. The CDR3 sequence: CASTVAGFYEQYF. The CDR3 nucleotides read TGTGCCAGCACGGTGGCAGGTTTCTACGAGCAGTACTTC.

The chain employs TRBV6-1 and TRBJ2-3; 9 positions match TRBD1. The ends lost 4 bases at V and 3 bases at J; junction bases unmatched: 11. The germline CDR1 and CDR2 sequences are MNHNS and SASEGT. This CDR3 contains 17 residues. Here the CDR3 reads CASSGTGASPLTDTQYF. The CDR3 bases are TGTGCCAGCAGTGGGACAGGGGCCTCGCCCTTGACAGATACGCAGTATTTT.

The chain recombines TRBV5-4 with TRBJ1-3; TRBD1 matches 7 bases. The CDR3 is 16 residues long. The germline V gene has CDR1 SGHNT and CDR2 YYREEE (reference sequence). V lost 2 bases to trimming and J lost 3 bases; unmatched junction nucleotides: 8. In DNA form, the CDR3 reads TGTGCCAGCAGCTTAGGGACAGCAAACATTGGAAACACCATATATTTT. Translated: CASSLGTANIGNTIYF.

CDR3 loop: CASTRIVSGSGAEAFF. The CDR3 bases are TGTGCCAGCACCCGTATCGTGTCGGGGTCTGGGGCTGAAGCTTTCTTT. The chain is built from TRBV11-3 and TRBJ1-1; D not certain. Germline lookup yields CDR1 SGHNT and CDR2 YENEEA. Trimming shortened V by 7 bases and J by 6 bases, and 24 bases separated the two germline ends. This CDR3 has 16 residues.

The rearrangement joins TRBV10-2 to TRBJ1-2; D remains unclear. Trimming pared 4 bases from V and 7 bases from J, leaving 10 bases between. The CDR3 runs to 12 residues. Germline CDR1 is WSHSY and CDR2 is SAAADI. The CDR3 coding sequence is TGCGCCAGCAGTGCTGAGGGAGGTGGCTACACCTTC. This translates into CASSAEGGGYTF.

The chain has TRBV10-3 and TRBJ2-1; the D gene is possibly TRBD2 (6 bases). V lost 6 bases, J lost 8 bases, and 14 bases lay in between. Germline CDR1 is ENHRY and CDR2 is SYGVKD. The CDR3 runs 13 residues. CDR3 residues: CAISETSFDEQFF. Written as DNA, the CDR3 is TGTGCCATCAGCGAGACTAGTTTCGATGAGCAGTTCTTC.

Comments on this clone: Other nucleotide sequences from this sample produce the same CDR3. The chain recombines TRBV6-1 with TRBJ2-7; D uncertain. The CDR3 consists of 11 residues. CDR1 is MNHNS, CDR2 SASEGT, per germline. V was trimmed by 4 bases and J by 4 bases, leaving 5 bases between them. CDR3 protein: CASSALYEQYF. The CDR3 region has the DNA TGTGCCAGCAGTGCCTTGTACGAGCAGTACTTC.

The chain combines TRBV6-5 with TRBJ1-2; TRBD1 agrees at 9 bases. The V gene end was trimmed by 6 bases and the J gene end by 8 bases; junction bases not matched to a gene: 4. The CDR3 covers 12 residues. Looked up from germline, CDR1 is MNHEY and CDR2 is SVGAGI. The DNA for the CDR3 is TGTGCCAGCAGACAGGGGGCCCACGGCTACACCTTC. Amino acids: CASRQGAHGYTF.

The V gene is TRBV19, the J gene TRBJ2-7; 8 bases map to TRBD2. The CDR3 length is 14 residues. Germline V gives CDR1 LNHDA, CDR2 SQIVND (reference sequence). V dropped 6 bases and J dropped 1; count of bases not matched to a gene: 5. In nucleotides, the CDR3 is TGTGCCAGTAGCCACGGCGGGGGGTCCTACGAGCAGTACTTC. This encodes CASSHGGGSYEQYF.

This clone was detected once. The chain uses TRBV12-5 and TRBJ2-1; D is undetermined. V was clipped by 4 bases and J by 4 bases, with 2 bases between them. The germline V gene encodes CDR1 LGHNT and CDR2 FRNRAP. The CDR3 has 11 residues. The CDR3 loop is CASGSYNEQFF. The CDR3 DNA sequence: TGTGCTAGTGGTTCTTACAATGAGCAGTTCTTC.